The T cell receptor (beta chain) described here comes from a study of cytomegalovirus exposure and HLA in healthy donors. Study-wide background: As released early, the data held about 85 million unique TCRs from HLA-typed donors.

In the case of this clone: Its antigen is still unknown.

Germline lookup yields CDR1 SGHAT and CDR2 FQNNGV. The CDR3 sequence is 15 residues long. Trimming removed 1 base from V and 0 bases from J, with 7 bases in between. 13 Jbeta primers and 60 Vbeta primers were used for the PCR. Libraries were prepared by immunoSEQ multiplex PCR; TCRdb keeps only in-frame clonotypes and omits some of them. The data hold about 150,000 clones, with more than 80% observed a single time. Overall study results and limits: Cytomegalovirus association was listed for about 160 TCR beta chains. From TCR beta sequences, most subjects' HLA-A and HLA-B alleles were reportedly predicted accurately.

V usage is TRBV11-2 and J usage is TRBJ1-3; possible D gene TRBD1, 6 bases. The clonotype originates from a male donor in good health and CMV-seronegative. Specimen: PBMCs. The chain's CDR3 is CASSLVTGSGNTIYF. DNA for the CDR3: TGTGCCAGCAGCTTAGTGACAGGCTCTGGAAACACCATATATTTT.